The clone carrying this T cell receptor (beta chain) occurred many times. Its antigen is not identified. CDR3 length: 13 amino acids. Germline loops: CDR1 ENHRY, CDR2 SYGVKD. With 10 bases removed from V and 7 bases from J, the gap between germline ends came to 17 bases. This specimen comes from a study of Graves' ophthalmopathy and Graves' hyperthyroidism. About the research overall: Peripheral blood was gathered at first diagnosis, ahead of any treatment whatsoever. Study-wide results and caveats: Both an approximately 69% sensitivity and an approximately 75% specificity characterized the model's predictions of ophthalmopathy progression.

Amplified material comprised TCR beta CDR3 regions derived from RNA transcripts. The authors performed first-round RT-PCR with HTBI primers and then a second-round multiplex PCR. One entry per CDR3 protein, called by TCRdb with MiXCR from the multiplex PCR reads. This sample yields hundreds of thousands of distinct CDR3 sequences, of which approximately 21% are seen a single time; around 7% belongs to the top ten. Hyperthyroidism was new, under 2 months, in patients aged 18 to 65. PBMCs were isolated from a 10 ml sample of fresh peripheral blood. The V gene is TRBV10-3, the J gene TRBJ1-5; the D is unclear. The specimen was peripheral blood. This clonotype was obtained from a woman in her late teens or twenties with stable Graves' hyperthyroidism. Some clones in this sample may be carry-over from other donors' samples. The CDR3 DNA follows: TGTGCCACCAAAACGGCCCCTCGGCAGCCCCAGCATTTT. Amino acids: CATKTAPRQPQHF.